Each of the 29 T cell receptor beta chains below was sequenced from the same sample in a study of CD8+ T cells in alopecia areata. Investigators isolated RNA and reverse transcribed it into cDNA to act as the sequencing template. TCRdb's copy holds only in-frame clones and misses some; the assay was immunoSEQ multiplex PCR. The sample lists roughly 150,000 clones; roughly 53% were seen once. The sample here was CD4+ T cells sorted from blood, taken at week 0. The receptors derive from a human donor with alopecia areata.

The rearrangement uses TRBV4-1 and TRBJ1-5, with TRBD1 matching over 9 bases. Germline loops: CDR1 MGHRA, CDR2 YSYEKL. This CDR3 region has 16 residues. Unmatched junction bases numbered 8, after V lost 6 bases and J lost 2 bases. CDR3 amino acids: CASSLLQGAGNQPQHF. The CDR3 nucleotides are TGCGCCAGCAGTTTGTTACAGGGGGCTGGCAATCAGCCCCAGCATTTT.

There are a few counts of this clone. The chain couples TRBV7-2 to TRBJ2-3; D might be TRBD1 or TRBD2, each matching 6 bases. Germline V CDR1 and CDR2: SGHTA, FQGNSA. The CDR3 runs 15 residues. The germline V and J ends were trimmed by 1 base and 5 bases, with 13 bases remaining between them. CDR3 sequence reads: CASSLEGGVGDTQYF. DNA of the CDR3: TGTGCCAGCAGCTTAGAGGGGGGCGTGGGAGATACGCAGTATTTT.

The chain uses TRBV27 and TRBJ1-5, with D hard to call. CDR3 size: 15 residues. Trimming removed 0 bases at V and 2 bases at J, with 8 bases between. In germline, CDR1 is MNHEY, CDR2 SMNVEV (reference sequence). The CDR3 region has the DNA TGTGCCAGCAGTTTATCATCGGCGGGCAATCAGCCCCAGCATTTT. This codes for CASSLSSAGNQPQHF.

This clone was observed a few times. This chain uses TRBV29-1 with TRBJ1-1, with a weak D call TRBD1 (6 bases). Deletions cut 7 bases from V and 4 bases from J, with 16 bases between. CDR3 length: 13 amino acids. Germline assignment: CDR1 SQVTM and CDR2 ANQGSEA. The CDR3 DNA sequence: TGCAGCGCTTCCCAAGTAGGGGGCACTGAAGCTTTCTTT. This codes for CSASQVGGTEAFF.

This chain uses TRBV1 with TRBJ2-3; the DNA was not used to check the table's D call, TRBD2. TRBV1 is reported as a pseudogene. The length of the CDR3 is 15 residues. CDR3 loop: CTSSQLAGNTDTQYF. CDR3 coding DNA: TGCACCAGCAGCCAACTAGCGGGGAACACAGATACGCAGTATTTT.

The J gene is TRBJ2-4, the V gene TRBV4-1; 9 nucleotides align to TRBD1. Germline V gene lookup returns CDR1 MGHRA and CDR2 YSYEKL. The CDR3 extends over 19 amino acids. Trimming cost V 4 bases and J 9 bases; bases outside gene matches: 22. The CDR3 sequence: CASSPFESHRGRGLGIQYF. In DNA, the CDR3 is TGCGCCAGCAGCCCCTTTGAGTCCCACAGGGGGCGAGGGCTTGGCATTCAGTACTTC.

This chain uses TRBV30 with TRBJ2-7; 12 bases align to TRBD1. Germline CDR1 reads GTSNPN; CDR2 reads SVGIG (reference sequence). The CDR3 length is 13 residues. Trimming took 1 base from V and 9 from J; bases not matched to a gene: 4. The CDR3 region is CAWSGDRGQVQYF. For the CDR3, the DNA is TGTGCCTGGAGTGGGGACAGGGGGCAAGTGCAGTACTTC.

V is TRBV15 and J is TRBJ2-2; unclear D gene. The CDR3 is 14 amino acids. V lost 8 bases and J lost 0, with 10 bases in between. In germline, CDR1 is LNHNV, CDR2 YYDKDF (reference sequence). The CDR3 is CATLETANTGELFF. The CDR3, as DNA: TGTGCCACCTTAGAGACGGCGAACACCGGGGAGCTGTTTTTT.

As to this clone: Other DNA variants within this sample encode the same CDR3. This chain joins TRBV29-1 and TRBJ2-3; 9 bases align to TRBD1. The CDR3 sequence is 12 residues long. In germline, CDR1 is SQVTM, CDR2 ANQGSEA. V lost 6 bases to trimming and J lost 6 bases; unmatched junction nucleotides: 4. The CDR3 DNA reads TGCAGCGTGGGACAGGGAGGCGATACGCAGTATTTT. It yields the protein CSVGQGGDTQYF.

This rearrangement joins TRBV29-1 to TRBJ2-2; 8 positions agree with TRBD2. This CDR3 region has 14 residues. V gave up 7 bases and J gave up 5 bases; unmatched junction bases: 9. Germline lookup yields CDR1 SQVTM and CDR2 ANQGSEA. CDR3 loop: CSAVERGWTGELFF. CDR3 DNA: TGCAGCGCTGTCGAGCGGGGGTGGACCGGGGAGCTGTTTTTT.

The chain uses TRBV11-1 and TRBJ2-1; 8 nucleotides match TRBD2. With V trimmed by 4 bases and J by 4 bases, 12 bases remained unmatched. The CDR3 consists of 17 residues. CDR1 SGHAT and CDR2 FQDESV come from the germline V gene (reference sequence). The CDR3 DNA sequence: TGTGCCAGCAGCTACCGCAAGGCGGGGGGCAATTACAATGAGCAGTTCTTC. It is translated as CASSYRKAGGNYNEQFF. The entire variable domain, with the rest obtained from reference TRBV11-1 and TRBJ2-1, is as follows: EAEVAQSPRYKITEKSQAVAFWCDPISGHATLYWYRQILGQGPELLVQFQDESVVDDSQLPKDRFSAERLKGVDSTLKIQPAELGDSAMYLCASSYRKAGGNYNEQFFGPGTRLTVL.

The sample holds a few counts of this clone. V and J are TRBV6-5 and TRBJ2-1, with TRBD2 matching over 10 bases. CDR3 length: 14 amino acids. The germline gives CDR1 MNHEY, CDR2 SVGAGI. V was pared by 4 bases and J by 13 bases, with 10 bases of the junction left unmatched. Here the CDR3 reads CASSSAGGQLVQFF. CDR3 DNA: TGTGCCAGCAGTTCAGCGGGGGGGCAGTTGGTACAGTTCTTC.

The chain is built from TRBV29-1 and TRBJ2-1; D ambiguous. The length of the CDR3 is 11 residues. Germline V gene lookup returns CDR1 SQVTM and CDR2 ANQGSEA. V was trimmed by 7 bases and J by 7 bases, leaving 11 bases between them. This CDR3 is CSGNGLNEQFF. The DNA of the CDR3 is TGCAGCGGTAATGGGCTAAATGAGCAGTTCTTC.

This clone has a single count. The chain recombines TRBV29-1 with TRBJ1-1, with 8 bases fitting TRBD1. The J segment lost 11 bases and the V segment lost 3 bases, leaving 5 bases of the junction unmatched. Per the germline V gene, CDR1 is SQVTM and CDR2 is ANQGSEA. The CDR3 covers 11 residues. The CDR3 reads CSVDTGQAAFF. As DNA, the CDR3 is TGCAGCGTTGATACGGGACAGGCGGCTTTCTTT. The variable domain in full, with the rest retrieved from reference TRBV29-1 and TRBJ1-1, is SAVISQKPSRDICQRGTSLTIQCQVDSQVTMMFWYRQQPGQSLTLIATANQGSEATYESGFVIDKFPISRPNLTFSTLTVSNMSPEDSSIYLCSVDTGQAAFFGQGTRLTVV.

The V and J genes are TRBV7-2 and TRBJ2-5, with D maybe TRBD1 (6 bases). The CDR3 loop spans 13 amino acids. The germline CDR1 and CDR2 sequences are SGHTA and FQGNSA. Trimming removed 5 bases at V and 4 bases at J, with 11 bases between. The CDR3 DNA reads TGTGCCAGCAGCACCACAGGGTCAGAGACCCAGTACTTC. It encodes CASSTTGSETQYF.

In its sample, this clone was seen a few times. This rearrangement joins TRBV29-1 to TRBJ2-7; 7 bases align to TRBD1. CDR1 is SQVTM and CDR2 is ANQGSEA in the germline V gene. The CDR3 has 14 residues. Germline trimming cut 6 bases from V and 3 bases from J; bases unmatched to any gene: 11. The CDR3 sequence: CSVYSGTANYEQYF. CDR3 bases: TGCAGCGTCTACTCCGGGACAGCCAACTACGAGCAGTACTTC.

This chain connects TRBV6-5 to TRBJ1-1; unclear D gene. V was cut by 7 bases and J by 4 bases, with 4 bases left in between. Germline CDR1 MNHEY, CDR2 SVGAGI. CDR3 size: 10 residues. The CDR3 loop reads CASTGTEAFF. As DNA, the CDR3 is TGTGCCAGCACGGGCACTGAAGCTTTCTTT.

The chain joins TRBV7-2 to TRBJ2-2; weak D call: TRBD2 (5 bases). Trimming shortened V by 5 bases and J by 2 bases, and 12 bases separated the two germline ends. Germline lookup yields CDR1 SGHTA and CDR2 FQGNSA. The CDR3 covers 15 residues. The CDR3 nucleotides are TGTGCCAGCAGCCCACCAGGACTTAACACCGGGGAGCTGTTTTTT. Translation: CASSPPGLNTGELFF.

The chain has TRBV30 and TRBJ1-1; D remains unclear. CDR3 length equals 13 residues. Germline-derived CDR1 and CDR2 are GTSNPN and SVGIG (reference sequence). Trimming shortened V by 4 bases and J by 1 base, and 10 bases separated the two germline ends. CDR3: CAWTSQTNTEAFF. The CDR3 DNA is TGTGCCTGGACTAGTCAGACGAACACTGAAGCTTTCTTT.

The gene calls are TRBV4-2 and TRBJ1-1, with D perhaps matching TRBD1 (6 bases). Germline CDR1 LGHNA, CDR2 YNFKEQ. This CDR3 contains 15 residues. Trimming took 2 bases from V and 1 from J, leaving 11 bases between them. The CDR3 region has the DNA TGTGCCAGCAGCCAACACCAAGGGGGGAACACTGAAGCTTTCTTT. Protein sequence: CASSQHQGGNTEAFF.

This rearrangement joins TRBV27 to TRBJ1-5; 7 bases map to TRBD1. There are 15 residues in the CDR3. Germline V gene lookup returns CDR1 MNHEY and CDR2 SMNVEV (reference sequence). V dropped 9 bases and J dropped 0; count of bases not matched to a gene: 8. The CDR3 spells CASPEDRNSNQPQHF. In DNA, the CDR3 is TGTGCCAGTCCCGAGGACAGGAATAGCAATCAGCCCCAGCATTTT.

The V and J genes are TRBV6-5 and TRBJ2-7; TRBD2 matches at 7 bases. This CDR3 has 13 amino acids. V dropped 6 bases and J dropped 4; count of bases not matched to a gene: 6. CDR1 and CDR2 (germline): MNHEY, SVGAGI. CDR3 sequence: CASSSQRGYEQYF. DNA of the CDR3: TGTGCCAGCAGCTCCCAGCGGGGTTACGAGCAGTACTTC.

This clone was detected a few times. This chain links TRBV18 with TRBJ2-3, with D hard to call. The germline V and J ends were trimmed by 6 bases and 0 bases, with 16 bases remaining between them. This CDR3 region has 16 residues. CDR1 and CDR2 from the germline V gene are KGHSH and LQKENI. The CDR3 sequence is CASSHGPPGSTDTQYF. DNA for the CDR3: TGTGCCAGCTCGCACGGGCCCCCCGGGAGCACAGATACGCAGTATTTT.

This clone was observed many times. The J gene is TRBJ2-3, the V gene TRBV7-2; the D gene could be TRBD1 or TRBD2 (5 bases each). Germline loops: CDR1 SGHTA, CDR2 FQGNSA. Between the trimmed V and J ends, which lost 4 bases and 6 bases, there was a span of 14 bases. The CDR3 runs 14 residues. The CDR3 spells CASSYRDGRDTQYF. CDR3 sequence (DNA): TGTGCCAGCAGCTACCGGGACGGCCGGGATACGCAGTATTTT.

This clone was counted once. The chain recombines TRBV4-1 with TRBJ2-5; D unresolved. Germline CDR1 MGHRA, CDR2 YSYEKL. V dropped 1 base and J dropped 4 bases, with 7 bases sitting between them. The CDR3 runs 13 residues. In DNA, the CDR3 is TGCGCCAGCAGCCAAGCTGTTCCAGAGACCCAGTACTTC. This encodes CASSQAVPETQYF.

The V call is TRBV30, the J call TRBJ2-6; D is uncertain. The CDR3 length is 14 residues. The germline gives CDR1 GTSNPN, CDR2 SVGIG (reference sequence). Trimming took off 4 bases at V and 4 bases at J, with 11 bases between the two ends. As DNA, the CDR3 is TGTGCCTGGAATCTACCCCCCGGGGCCAACGTCCTGACTTTC. Translation: CAWNLPPGANVLTF. The variable domain in full, completed from reference TRBV30 and TRBJ2-6, reads SQTIHQWPATLVQPVGSPLSLECTVEGTSNPNLYWYRQAAGRGLQLLFYSVGIGQISSEVPQNLSASRPQDRQFILSSKKLLLSDSGFYLCAWNLPPGANVLTFGAGSRLTVL.

Only a few counts were recorded for this clone. J is TRBJ2-2 and V is TRBV5-6; 10 bases are shared with TRBD1. This CDR3 is 15 amino acids long. CDR1 SGHDT and CDR2 YYEEEE come from the germline V gene. The ends lost 2 bases at V and 5 bases at J; junction bases unmatched: 3. Here the CDR3 DNA reads TGTGCCAGCAGCTTCTGGGACAGGGGAACCGGGGAGCTGTTTTTT. Protein: CASSFWDRGTGELFF. Complete variable domain (other parts from reference TRBV5-6 and TRBJ2-2): DAGVTQSPTHLIKTRGQQVTLRCSPKSGHDTVSWYQQALGQGPQFIFQYYEEEERQRGNFPDRFSGHQFPNYSSELNVNALLLGDSALYLCASSFWDRGTGELFFGEGSRLTVL.

CDR3 residues: CASSHTQGTEKLFF. CDR3 in DNA: TGCGCCAGCAGCCACACCCAAGGGACGGAAAAACTGTTTTTT. V and J are TRBV4-3 and TRBJ1-4, with D maybe TRBD1 (5 bases). Trimming took off 3 bases at V and 8 bases at J, with 13 bases between the two ends. CDR1 is LGHNA and CDR2 is YSLEER in the germline V gene. This CDR3 comprises 14 residues.

The chain recombines TRBV6-1 with TRBJ1-5; D is possibly TRBD1 (6 bases). Germline loops: CDR1 MNHNS, CDR2 SASEGT. V was pared by 6 bases and J by 3 bases, with 12 bases between. The CDR3 sequence is 14 residues long. DNA of the CDR3: TGTGCCAGCAGGCCACAGGGATTCAATCAGCCCCAGCATTTT. Protein sequence: CASRPQGFNQPQHF.